This T cell receptor beta chain was profiled in a study of cytomegalovirus exposure and HLA in healthy donors. Whole-study findings and limits: The Asian-associated ancestry cluster reportedly had fewer N-insertions than the 666-donor mean in a later analysis. A later analysis found TCR association rates differed by HLA locus, highest for DRB1 and lowest for HLA-C.

PCR involved 60 Vbeta and 13 Jbeta primers. Produced via immunoSEQ multiplex PCR; TCRdb's table is partial and in-frame only. The data hold roughly 180,000 clones, with about four fifths observed a single time. Germline CDR1 reads MNHEY; CDR2 reads SMNVEV (reference sequence). This CDR3 spans 20 amino acids. Trimming took 3 bases from V and 3 from J; bases not matched to a gene: 21. Turning to this clone: What it binds is not known.

Healthy bone marrow donors formed the donor group. The J gene is TRBJ1-2, the V gene TRBV27, with 8 bases that match TRBD1. The clonotype originates from a girl aged 10 to 17 in good health and CMV-seropositive. Sequencing was done on a sample of PBMCs. The CDR3 nucleotides read TGTGCCAGCAGTTTTAATCCCCGTTTAAGGGACAGGATTTTTTACTATGGCTACACCTTC. It encodes CASSFNPRLRDRIFYYGYTF.